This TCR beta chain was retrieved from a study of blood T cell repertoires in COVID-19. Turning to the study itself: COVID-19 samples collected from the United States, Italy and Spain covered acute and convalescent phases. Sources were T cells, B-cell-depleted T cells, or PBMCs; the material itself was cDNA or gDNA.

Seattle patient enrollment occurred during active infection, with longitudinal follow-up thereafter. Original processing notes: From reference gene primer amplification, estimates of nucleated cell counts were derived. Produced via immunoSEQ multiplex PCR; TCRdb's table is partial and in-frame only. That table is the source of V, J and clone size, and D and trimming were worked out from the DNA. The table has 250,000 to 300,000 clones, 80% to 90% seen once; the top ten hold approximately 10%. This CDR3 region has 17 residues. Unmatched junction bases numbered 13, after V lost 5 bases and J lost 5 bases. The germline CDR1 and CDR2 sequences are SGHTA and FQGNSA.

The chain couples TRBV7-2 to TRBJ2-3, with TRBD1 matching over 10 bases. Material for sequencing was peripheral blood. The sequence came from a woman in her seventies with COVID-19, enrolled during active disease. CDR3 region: CASSNRLRDRGQDTQYF. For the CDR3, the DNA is TGTGCCAGCAGCAACCGCCTCCGGGACAGGGGACAAGATACGCAGTATTTT. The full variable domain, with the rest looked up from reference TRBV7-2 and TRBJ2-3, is GAGVSQSPSNKVTEKGKDVELRCDPISGHTALYWYRQSLGQGLEFLIYFQGNSAPDKSGLPSDRFSAERTGGSVSTLTIQRTQQEDSAVYLCASSNRLRDRGQDTQYFGPGTRLTVL.